This TCR beta chain was identified during a study of cytomegalovirus exposure and HLA in healthy donors. Findings and limits, study-wide: TCR beta chains numbering more than 150 were designated cytomegalovirus-associated. Owing to their indistinguishability, certain V segments, notably TRBV6-2 and TRBV6-3, were excluded. Certain sequence variants were highly shared and formed a cluster, and this cluster was likely a sequencing artifact. A link between a missense DCLRE1C variant and TCR beta V- and J-gene trimming emerged from a later analysis.

V gave up 7 bases and J gave up 0 bases, with 13 bases separating them. The V gene's germline CDR1 is MNHNY and CDR2 SVGAGI (reference sequence). This CDR3 contains 15 residues. The PCR used 60 Vbeta and 13 Jbeta primers. The repertoire was sequenced with immunoSEQ multiplex PCR; TCRdb's copy has only in-frame clones and lacks some. The table lists 110,000 to 150,000 clones, about four fifths of them singletons. For this clone: Its antigen remains unknown.

The chain carries TRBV6-6 and TRBJ2-1; D gene uncertain. This receptor was taken from a man aged 40-49 years in good health and CMV-seronegative. Sequencing was carried out using PBMCs. CDR3 loop: CASNYGKPSYNEQFF. The DNA for the CDR3 is TGTGCCAGCAACTACGGTAAACCCTCCTACAATGAGCAGTTCTTC.